Following are 23 T cell receptor beta chains from one sample sequenced in a study of blood T cell repertoires in COVID-19. Profiling relied on immunoSEQ multiplex PCR, and the TCRdb table lists in-frame clones only, not all of them. The top ten hold under 3% of the sample, which has about 200,000 clones, 75% to 90% seen once. Sequenced material: PBMCs or T cells enriched from blood (not recorded which). Receptors originate from a woman aged 40 to 50 with acute COVID-19.

The chain couples TRBV7-2 to TRBJ2-2; D is perhaps TRBD1 (5 bases). Germline loops: CDR1 SGHTA, CDR2 FQGNSA. This CDR3 has 16 residues. V was trimmed by 1 base and J by 0 bases, leaving 9 bases between them. This CDR3 reads CASSLVRVANTGELFF. In DNA, the CDR3 is TGTGCCAGCAGCTTAGTCAGGGTAGCGAACACCGGGGAGCTGTTTTTT.

The chain uses TRBV6-5 and TRBJ1-2; D gene unclear. The CDR3 has 15 residues. V lost 6 bases, J lost 0 bases, and 14 bases lay in between. In germline, CDR1 is MNHEY, CDR2 SVGAGI. The CDR3 bases are TGTGCCAGCAGACTCTTCCAGGCAGCTAACTATGGCTACACCTTC. It is translated as CASRLFQAANYGYTF.

The chain has TRBV7-9 and TRBJ1-5; 8 bases map to TRBD1. This CDR3 contains 16 residues. Germline-derived CDR1 and CDR2 are SEHNR and FQNEAQ (reference sequence). The V and J ends lost 0 bases and 0 bases, in that order; junction bases with no gene match: 1. The CDR3: CASSLATGDSNQPQHF. CDR3 bases: TGTGCCAGCAGCTTAGCGACAGGGGATAGCAATCAGCCCCAGCATTTT.

The chain joins TRBV3-1 (or the pseudogene TRBV3-2) to TRBJ1-2; 7 nucleotides line up with TRBD1. J lost 8 bases, V lost 10 bases, and 10 bases had no gene match. The germline gives CDR1 LGHDT, CDR2 YNNKEL (reference sequence). This CDR3 spans 12 amino acids. This CDR3 is CATFDRVRGYTF. The CDR3 DNA sequence: TGTGCCACGTTCGACAGGGTTCGGGGCTACACCTTC.

The V gene is TRBV19, the J gene TRBJ2-2; D perhaps matches TRBD1 (6 bases). CDR1 and CDR2 (germline): LNHDA, SQIVND (reference sequence). This CDR3 contains 15 residues. Trimming removed 1 base at V and 4 bases at J, with 10 bases between. Here the CDR3 DNA reads TGTGCCAGTAGTATAGTACAGGGTGGCACCGGGGAGCTGTTTTTT. It yields the protein CASSIVQGGTGELFF.

This sequence joins TRBV7-3 and TRBJ2-1; TRBD1 aligns across 7 bases. There are 15 residues in the CDR3. Germline V lookup: CDR1 SGHTA, CDR2 FQGTGA. V was clipped by 5 bases and J by 5 bases; unmatched bases: 9. CDR3 amino acids: CASSPGGQIDNEQFF. CDR3 in DNA: TGTGCCAGCAGCCCAGGGGGACAGATAGACAATGAGCAGTTCTTC. Together with reference TRBV7-3 and TRBJ2-1, the CDR3 gives the full variable domain: GAGVSQTPSNKVTEKGKYVELRCDPISGHTALYWYRQSLGQGPEFLIYFQGTGAADDSGLPNDRFFAVRPEGSVSTLKIQRTERGDSAVYLCASSPGGQIDNEQFFGPGTRLTVL.

The chain joins TRBV6-6 to TRBJ2-1; D perhaps matches TRBD2 (5 bases). The germline V and J ends were trimmed by 6 bases and 10 bases, with 16 bases remaining between them. From germline, CDR1 is MNHNY and CDR2 SVGAGI (reference sequence). The CDR3 length is 13 residues. CDR3: CASSRLGGVEQFF. DNA for the CDR3: TGTGCCAGCAGCCGACTCGGAGGAGTCGAGCAGTTCTTC.

V is TRBV28 and J is TRBJ1-4; D might be TRBD1 (6 bases). CDR3 length equals 15 residues. The ends were cut back, 4 bases at V and 7 bases at J, with 16 bases in the middle. Germline V gives CDR1 MDHEN, CDR2 SYDVKM. DNA for the CDR3: TGTGCCAGCAGTTCGCCGGGGGGCGCTTTTGAAAAACTGTTTTTT. It specifies CASSSPGGAFEKLFF.

The CDR3 coding sequence is TGTGCCTGGGAAGATACAGGGCATTCACCCCTCCACTTT. Translated: CAWEDTGHSPLHF. The chain combines TRBV30 with TRBJ1-6, with D perhaps matching TRBD1 (6 bases). V lost 5 bases and J 8 bases, leaving 13 bases between the germline ends. The CDR3 totals 13 residues. Germline-derived CDR1 and CDR2 are GTSNPN and SVGIG (reference sequence).

The CDR3 DNA reads as TGTGCTAGTGGTTTGGTGAGGGGACAGGGTTTTTGGCCGCGCGACACTGAAGCTTTCTTT. It specifies CASGLVRGQGFWPRDTEAFF. The J gene is TRBJ1-1, the V gene TRBV12-5, with 9 bases identical to TRBD1. V shed 0 bases and J 3 bases; nucleotides not matched to a gene: 17. There are 20 residues in the CDR3. Germline CDR1 reads LGHNT; CDR2 reads FRNRAP.

CDR3 nucleotide sequence: TGTGCCAGCAGCTTATGTCCGGGGGGGTGCGCCGGGGAGCTGTTTTTT. Translating gives CASSLCPGGCAGELFF. This chain uses TRBV7-2 with TRBJ2-2; TRBD2 agrees at 8 bases. The germline gives CDR1 SGHTA, CDR2 FQGNSA. V was clipped by 2 bases and J by 6 bases; unmatched bases: 8. This CDR3 comprises 16 residues.

J is TRBJ1-3 and V is TRBV3-1 (or the pseudogene TRBV3-2); no clear D gene. This CDR3 has 16 residues. Trimming removed 1 base from V and 0 bases from J, with 10 bases in between. Germline CDR1 reads LGHDT; CDR2 reads YNNKEL (reference sequence). The chain's CDR3 is CASSQVYGNSGNTIYF. CDR3 bases: TGTGCCAGCAGCCAAGTCTACGGGAACTCTGGAAACACCATATATTTT.

The table lists this clone with a count of one. The chain recombines TRBV7-3 with TRBJ1-5; TRBD1 agrees at 12 bases. The CDR3 is 18 residues long. The germline gives CDR1 SGHTA, CDR2 FQGTGA. V dropped 6 bases and J dropped 0; count of bases not matched to a gene: 9. The CDR3 is CASSSPGQGALSNQPQHF. Here the CDR3 DNA reads TGTGCCAGCAGTTCCCCGGGACAGGGGGCGCTTAGCAATCAGCCCCAGCATTTT.

The chain recombines TRBV4-2 with TRBJ1-6, with no clear D. Trimming pared 0 bases from V and 0 bases from J, leaving 3 bases between. Germline CDR1 and CDR2: LGHNA and YNFKEQ. The CDR3 is 15 amino acids. The CDR3 reads CASSQDSSYNSPLHF. The DNA of the CDR3 is TGTGCCAGCAGCCAAGACAGCTCCTATAATTCACCCCTCCACTTT.

This chain links TRBV7-9 with TRBJ2-7; D might be TRBD1 (5 bases). The CDR3 is made up of 14 amino acids. CDR1 and CDR2 from the germline V gene are SEHNR and FQNEAQ (reference sequence). Trimming removed 1 base at V and 5 bases at J, with 12 bases between. In DNA, the CDR3 is TGTGCCAGCAGCTTAGATCGGGCAGGGAACGAGCAGTACTTC. Protein: CASSLDRAGNEQYF.

The V gene is TRBV3-1 (or the pseudogene TRBV3-2), the J gene TRBJ1-1; D remains unclear. The germline V and J ends were trimmed by 0 bases and 9 bases, with 8 bases remaining between them. Germline CDR1 and CDR2: LGHDT and YNNKEL (reference sequence). This CDR3 contains 12 residues. The CDR3 nucleotides read TGTGCCAGCAGCCAAGACCGGGTTAAAGCTTTCTTT. Translation gives CASSQDRVKAFF.

The chain links TRBV5-1 to TRBJ2-1; D call uncertain. V gave up 2 bases and J gave up 3 bases, with 9 bases separating them. CDR1 and CDR2 (germline): SGHRS, YFSETQ. The CDR3 covers 14 residues. CDR3 coding DNA: TGCGCCAGCAGCTTAGGTGGCGGCTACAATGAGCAGTTCTTC. Protein: CASSLGGGYNEQFF.

The V and J genes are TRBV9 and TRBJ1-2, with D perhaps matching TRBD1 (5 bases). The V gene's germline CDR1 is SGDLS and CDR2 YYNGEE. The V and J ends lost 1 base and 4 bases respectively, with 17 bases between them. The CDR3 spans 16 residues. CDR3 in amino acids: CASSVSPGDGIYGYTF. CDR3 nucleotides: TGTGCCAGCAGCGTATCCCCGGGGGACGGGATCTATGGCTACACCTTC.

In its sample, this clone was seen once. V usage is TRBV30 and J usage is TRBJ1-1; possibly TRBD1 for D (6 bases). The CDR3 loop spans 16 amino acids. Germline values: CDR1 GTSNPN, CDR2 SVGIG (reference sequence). V lost 0 bases, J lost 1 base, and 15 bases lay in between. DNA of the CDR3: TGTGCCTGGAGTGTACTTGGGGGACACGCGAACACTGAAGCTTTCTTT. As protein: CAWSVLGGHANTEAFF. Variable domain in full (rest from reference TRBV30 and TRBJ1-1): SQTIHQWPATLVQPVGSPLSLECTVEGTSNPNLYWYRQAAGRGLQLLFYSVGIGQISSEVPQNLSASRPQDRQFILSSKKLLLSDSGFYLCAWSVLGGHANTEAFFGQGTRLTVV.

V and J are TRBV9 and TRBJ1-1; D remains unclear. V was shortened by 0 bases and J by 5 bases, with 8 bases between the two germline ends. Per the germline V gene, CDR1 is SGDLS and CDR2 is YYNGEE. The CDR3 totals 13 residues. CDR3 bases: TGTGCCAGCAGCGTAGCCTCACTGACTGAAGCTTTCTTT. Translating it yields CASSVASLTEAFF.

Of note for this clone: The same CDR3 is also encoded by other DNA sequences in this sample. The gene calls are TRBV5-1 and TRBJ2-7; TRBD1 agrees at 9 bases. Germline V gives CDR1 SGHRS, CDR2 YFSETQ. This CDR3 spans 14 amino acids. V was clipped by 0 bases and J by 2 bases; unmatched bases: 0. The CDR3 loop reads CASSLGTGAYEQYF. The CDR3 bases are TGCGCCAGCAGCTTGGGGACAGGGGCCTACGAGCAGTACTTC. The entire variable domain, with the rest obtained from reference TRBV5-1 and TRBJ2-7, is as follows: KAGVTQTPRYLIKTRGQQVTLSCSPISGHRSVSWYQQTPGQGLQFLFEYFSETQRNKGNFPGRFSGRQFSNSRSEMNVSTLELGDSALYLCASSLGTGAYEQYFGPGTRLTVT.

V is TRBV28 and J is TRBJ1-6; 8 positions match TRBD1. Germline-derived CDR1 and CDR2 are MDHEN and SYDVKM. The CDR3 length is 15 residues. The trim removed 6 bases at V and 10 bases at J, leaving 11 bases unmatched. CDR3 bases: TGTGCCAGCAGCCTCTCTGGACAGGGTCGCTCACCCCTCCACTTT. Amino acids: CASSLSGQGRSPLHF.

This clone was found once. The chain joins TRBV27 to TRBJ1-1; D may be TRBD1 (5 bases). Germline loops: CDR1 MNHEY, CDR2 SMNVEV (reference sequence). V lost 7 bases and J 1 base, leaving 13 bases between the germline ends. The CDR3 totals 14 residues. Here the CDR3 DNA reads TGTGCCAGCAAGATCAGGGAAGGGAACACTGAAGCTTTCTTT. Translating gives CASKIREGNTEAFF.